The 12 T cell receptor beta chains below come from one sample, sequenced in a study of Graves' ophthalmopathy and Graves' hyperthyroidism. Using RNA transcripts, the TCR beta CDR3 regions were amplified. First-round RT-PCR relied on HTBI primers, and a second-round multiplex PCR came next. A single record per CDR3 protein comes from TCRdb applying MiXCR to the multiplex PCR reads. The table lists 350,000 to 450,000 distinct CDR3 sequences, approximately 20% of them singletons, with roughly 1.4% in the top ten. The sample was peripheral blood. The receptors derive from a woman in her late teens or twenties with Graves' ophthalmopathy.

The table lists this clonotype with many counts. The V and J genes are TRBV6-5 and TRBJ2-5; 8 bases map to TRBD1. Germline V gene sequence: CDR1 MNHEY, CDR2 SVGAGI. The junction had 9 bases not matched to a gene; V was cut back by 9 bases and J by 3 bases. This CDR3 spans 14 amino acids. The CDR3, as DNA: TGTGCCAGTGGATTACAGGGGGATAAAGAGACCCAGTACTTC. Protein product: CASGLQGDKETQYF.

This clonotype was seen repeatedly, ten times or more. The chain couples TRBV7-2 to TRBJ2-2; D possibly corresponds to TRBD1 (5 bases). The CDR3 runs 16 residues. Germline loops: CDR1 SGHTA, CDR2 FQGNSA. Trimming removed 0 bases from V and 2 bases from J, with 10 bases in between. The CDR3 loop reads CASSLAGAANTGELFF. DNA of the CDR3: TGTGCCAGCAGCTTAGCTGGGGCAGCAAACACCGGGGAGCTGTTTTTT.

This clonotype has at least ten counts. The chain recombines TRBV10-3 with TRBJ1-1; D is undetermined. From germline, CDR1 is ENHRY and CDR2 SYGVKD. Trimming shortened V by 3 bases and J by 0 bases, and 8 bases separated the two germline ends. The CDR3 runs 14 residues. CDR3 in amino acids: CAISERVMNTEAFF. CDR3 coding DNA: TGTGCCATCAGTGAAAGGGTTATGAACACTGAAGCTTTCTTT.

At least ten counts were recorded for this clonotype. The chain links TRBV6-1 to TRBJ1-2; TRBD1 might be the D (5 bases). Trimming took off 2 bases at V and 7 bases at J, with 8 bases between the two ends. This CDR3 has 12 amino acids. CDR1 and CDR2 from the germline V gene are MNHNS and SASEGT. CDR3 amino acids: CASSESGGGYTF. The DNA for the CDR3 is TGTGCCAGCAGTGAATCTGGGGGTGGCTACACCTTC.

At least ten counts were recorded for this clonotype. The chain joins TRBV6-2 or TRBV6-3 to TRBJ1-2; no clear D gene. The CDR3 contains 14 residues. Germline V gene sequence: CDR1 MNHEY, CDR2 SVGEGT. The V and J ends lost 2 bases and 0 bases respectively, with 7 bases between them. In DNA, the CDR3 is TGTGCCAGCAGTTACCGGGAAGCTAACTATGGCTACACCTTC. Its translation: CASSYREANYGYTF.

This clonotype was detected many times. This may be a read error: a much more frequent sequence differs by one nucleotide. This chain connects TRBV30 to TRBJ2-7; no reliable D call. V lost 8 bases, J lost 0 bases, and 14 bases lay in between. CDR1 is GTSNPN and CDR2 is SVGIG in the germline V gene (reference sequence). The CDR3 length is 13 residues. The DNA for the CDR3 is TGTGCCAGGATCCAGGCGAGCTCCTACGAGCAGTACTTC. It codes for CARIQASSYEQYF. The variable domain in full, completed from reference TRBV30 and TRBJ2-7, reads SQTIHQWPATLVQPVGSPLSLECTVEGTSNPNLYWYRQAAGRGLQLLFYSVGIGQISSEVPQNLSASRPQDRQFILSSKKLLLSDSGFYLCARIQASSYEQYFGPGTRLTVT.

This clonotype has a count of ten or more. The gene calls are TRBV15 and TRBJ1-1, with TRBD1 identical over 8 bases. CDR1 LNHNV and CDR2 YYDKDF come from the germline V gene (reference sequence). The CDR3 length is 13 residues. With 5 bases clipped from V and 3 bases from J, the junction kept 2 bases outside the gene matches. The CDR3 DNA sequence: TGTGCCACCAGCGAGGACAGGGACACTGAAGCTTTCTTT. Its protein product is CATSEDRDTEAFF.

This clonotype was counted many times. The CDR3 is CASHSRETQYF. The DNA of the CDR3 is TGTGCCAGTCACTCTCGGGAGACCCAGTACTTC. The chain couples TRBV19 to TRBJ2-5, with D hard to call. Trimming pared 8 bases from V and 5 bases from J, leaving 9 bases between. Germline values: CDR1 LNHDA, CDR2 SQIVND (reference sequence). The CDR3 totals 11 residues.

This clonotype was picked up many times. The chain has TRBV6-1 and TRBJ1-2, with 7 nucleotides matching TRBD1. The germline gives CDR1 MNHNS, CDR2 SASEGT. This CDR3 is built from 14 residues. Trimming cost V 6 bases and J 5 bases; bases outside gene matches: 9. CDR3 amino acids: CASRRDRLEYGYTF. The CDR3 DNA follows: TGTGCCAGCAGGCGGGACAGACTAGAATATGGCTACACCTTC.

This clonotype was counted ten times or more. This chain connects TRBV4-1 to TRBJ1-5; D gene uncertain. CDR3 length: 13 residues. Germline CDR1 reads MGHRA; CDR2 reads YSYEKL. The V gene lost 2 bases and the J gene lost 7 bases, with 9 bases spanning the gap. CDR3 coding DNA: TGCGCCAGCAGCCAACTCTCCGGACAGCCCCAGCATTTT. It encodes CASSQLSGQPQHF.

This clonotype was picked up many times. This chain uses TRBV7-2 with TRBJ1-1; D possibly corresponds to TRBD1 (5 bases). The germline gives CDR1 SGHTA, CDR2 FQGNSA. V was trimmed by 0 bases and J by 0 bases, leaving 20 bases between them. The CDR3 has 19 amino acids. The CDR3 bases are TGTGCCAGCAGCTTAGCGCGGGGGACCCTGGGGTATATGAACACTGAAGCTTTCTTT. Translating gives CASSLARGTLGYMNTEAFF. Filled out from reference TRBV7-2 and TRBJ1-1, the complete variable domain reads GAGVSQSPSNKVTEKGKDVELRCDPISGHTALYWYRQSLGQGLEFLIYFQGNSAPDKSGLPSDRFSAERTGGSVSTLTIQRTQQEDSAVYLCASSLARGTLGYMNTEAFFGQGTRLTVV.

This clonotype was found a few times. In DNA, the CDR3 is TGTGCCAGCAGTTATCACGGCGGAGAAAACACTGAAGCTTTCTTT. Translating gives CASSYHGGENTEAFF. This chain links TRBV6-5 with TRBJ1-1; D is undetermined. Deletions cut 3 bases from V and 2 bases from J, with 13 bases between. This CDR3 has 15 amino acids. Germline V lookup: CDR1 MNHEY, CDR2 SVGAGI.